These 17 T cell receptor beta chains originate from one sample sequenced in a study of identical twins. A single record per CDR3 protein comes from TCRdb applying MiXCR to the 5' RACE reads. The table has 1,800,000 or so distinct CDR3 sequences, less than 35% seen once. The sequencing sample was made of cord blood. The receptors come from a newborn girl in good health.

The chain combines TRBV7-9 with TRBJ2-3; the D call may be TRBD1 or TRBD2 (6 bases each). This CDR3 has 17 residues. The V and J ends lost 1 base and 0 bases respectively, with 14 bases between them. Germline-derived CDR1 and CDR2 are SEHNR and FQNEAQ (reference sequence). CDR3 loop: CASSLGRYGGSTDTQYF. The CDR3 nucleotides are TGTGCCAGCAGCTTAGGTCGGTACGGGGGCAGCACAGATACGCAGTATTTT.

The genes are TRBV29-1 and TRBJ2-3; possible D gene TRBD1, 7 bases. Germline lookup yields CDR1 SQVTM and CDR2 ANQGSEA. Trimming removed 6 bases at V and 2 bases at J, with 12 bases between. The CDR3 is made up of 13 amino acids. CDR3 nucleotide sequence: TGCAGCGTCAGGGGGGCCCTCACAGATACGCAGTATTTT. Translating it yields CSVRGALTDTQYF.

This clonotype occurred a few times. The gene calls are TRBV10-2 and TRBJ1-1, with D unclear. The V gene lost 6 bases and the J gene lost 5 bases, with 13 bases spanning the gap. Germline V CDR1 and CDR2: WSHSY, SAAADI. The CDR3 length is 13 residues. The CDR3 coding sequence is TGCGCCAGCAGACTCGGCGTTGAGACTGAAGCTTTCTTT. This codes for CASRLGVETEAFF.

J is TRBJ2-3 and V is TRBV15; 8 bases agree with TRBD2. This CDR3 is 15 amino acids long. In germline, CDR1 is LNHNV, CDR2 YYDKDF (reference sequence). The junction had 8 bases not matched to a gene; V was cut back by 6 bases and J by 3 bases. The CDR3 coding sequence is TGTGCCACCAGGGATCTCGGGGGGGCGACAGATACGCAGTATTTT. Its translation is CATRDLGGATDTQYF.

The genes are TRBV11-2 and TRBJ1-1; D is uncertain. V shed 5 bases and J shed 0 bases, with 16 bases lying between them. This CDR3 comprises 16 residues. Per germline, CDR1 SGHAT and CDR2 FQNNGV. The CDR3 loop is CASSPGYRLMNTEAFF. The DNA of the CDR3 is TGTGCCAGCAGCCCCGGATACAGACTTATGAACACTGAAGCTTTCTTT.

This clonotype occurred a few times. The gene calls are TRBV29-1 and TRBJ1-5, with D possibly TRBD1 on 6 matching bases. Trimming removed 6 bases from V and 2 bases from J, with 8 bases in between. CDR3 size: 12 residues. Per the germline V gene, CDR1 is SQVTM and CDR2 is ANQGSEA. The CDR3 region has the DNA TGCAGCGTGTCAGGGGGCAATCAGCCCCAGCATTTT. It codes for CSVSGGNQPQHF.

The chain employs TRBV25-1 and TRBJ1-4; TRBD1 matches 8 bases. Losses at the gene ends were 1 base for V and 5 bases for J; bases not matched to a gene: 9. Germline CDR1 reads MGHDK; CDR2 reads SYGVNS. The CDR3 length is 17 residues. CDR3: CASSESPTGVPNEKLFF. CDR3 DNA: TGTGCCAGCAGTGAATCACCGACAGGGGTGCCCAATGAAAAACTGTTTTTT. Variable domain in full (rest from reference TRBV25-1 and TRBJ1-4): EADIYQTPRYLVIGTGKKITLECSQTMGHDKMYWYQQDPGMELHLIHYSYGVNSTEKGDLSSESTVSRIRTEHFPLTLESARPSHTSQYLCASSESPTGVPNEKLFFGSGTQLSVL.

This rearrangement joins TRBV6-1 to TRBJ2-1; D is possibly TRBD1 or TRBD2 (5 bases each). Trimming shortened V by 10 bases and J by 2 bases, and 15 bases separated the two germline ends. The V gene's germline CDR1 is MNHNS and CDR2 SASEGT. The CDR3 is 14 amino acids. CDR3 nucleotides: TGTGCCATCCTTGGGACCATTGCCTACAATGAGCAGTTCTTC. It is translated as CAILGTIAYNEQFF.

For this clonotype: The junction does not match germline at one end; this may be a read error. The rearrangement joins TRBV6-5 to TRBJ1-6; 8 nucleotides line up with TRBD1. The CDR3 contains 14 residues. CDR1 MNHEY and CDR2 SVGAGI come from the germline V gene. The chain's CDR3 is CASSPGQGGPPPHF. CDR3 sequence (DNA): TGTGCCAGCAGTCCCGGACAGGGTGGTCCACCCCCCCACTTT.

Only one count was recorded for this clonotype. The chain combines TRBV28 with TRBJ2-3, with 8 bases fitting TRBD1. Germline trimming cut 8 bases from V and 5 bases from J; bases unmatched to any gene: 6. The CDR3 spans 13 residues. The germline gives CDR1 MDHEN, CDR2 SYDVKM. The CDR3 region has the DNA TGTGCCAGCTTGGACAGGGCGGGAGATACGCAGTATTTT. Protein product: CASLDRAGDTQYF.

The chain links TRBV6-2 or TRBV6-3 to TRBJ1-2; possible D gene TRBD1, 5 bases. The V and J ends lost 5 bases and 8 bases respectively, with 12 bases between them. Germline assignment: CDR1 MNHEY and CDR2 SVGEGT. CDR3 length equals 12 residues. CDR3 DNA: TGTGCCAGCAGTGAACCCGCAGGGGGCTACACCTTC. It is translated as CASSEPAGGYTF.

To note about this clonotype: A read error may produce the germline difference seen at one junction end. V usage is TRBV25-1 and J usage is TRBJ2-1, with 8 bases aligning to TRBD1. The CDR3 sequence is 15 residues long. The germline V gene has CDR1 MGHDK and CDR2 SYGVNS. CDR3 nucleotides: TGTGCTAGCAGTAGAGCCGGGACAGGCACCTACGAGCAGTTCTTC. Protein sequence: CASSRAGTGTYEQFF.

CDR3 region: CSAPSDSSTDTQYF. CDR3 in DNA: TGCAGTGCTCCTTCGGACAGTAGCACAGATACGCAGTATTTT. The genes are TRBV20-1 and TRBJ2-3; D is possibly TRBD1 (6 bases). The CDR3 runs to 14 residues. The V gene's germline CDR1 is DFQATT and CDR2 SNEGSKA (reference sequence). V was shortened by 5 bases and J by 0 bases, with 12 bases between the two germline ends.

This clonotype turned up a few times. V gene TRBV7-9 combines with J gene TRBJ2-7; D is possibly TRBD1 (6 bases). Germline CDR1 SEHNR, CDR2 FQNEAQ (reference sequence). This CDR3 is built from 12 residues. Trimming stripped 4 bases from V and 7 bases from J, with 11 bases between. CDR3 sequence: CASSSTGWEQYF. CDR3 DNA: TGTGCCAGCAGCTCAACAGGGTGGGAGCAGTACTTC.

The rearrangement joins TRBV4-2 to TRBJ1-2; possibly TRBD1 for D (5 bases). CDR3 length equals 16 residues. The germline CDR1 and CDR2 sequences are LGHNA and YNFKEQ. V lost 0 bases, J lost 8 bases, and 19 bases lay in between. In DNA form, the CDR3 reads TGTGCCAGCAGCCAAGAAAATGGACAAGGCTACGGAGGCTACACCTTC. The encoded protein is CASSQENGQGYGGYTF.

As regards this clonotype: A much larger clonotype is one base distant, so this may be a read error. J is TRBJ2-1 and V is TRBV29-1; 7 nucleotides match TRBD2. Germline CDR1 reads SQVTM; CDR2 reads ANQGSEA. Trimming removed 5 bases from V and 4 bases from J; junction bases left unmatched: 8. The CDR3 length is 14 residues. The CDR3, as DNA: TGCAGCGTTCATCGGGGGGTCTTATACAATGAGCAGTTCTTC. Protein sequence: CSVHRGVLYNEQFF.

The sample holds a few counts of this clonotype. The J gene is TRBJ2-5, the V gene TRBV11-2, with 11 bases fitting TRBD2. The J call may be incorrect, as the DNA end agrees better with TRBJ2-1. Germline V CDR1 and CDR2: SGHAT, FQNNGV. This CDR3 is 14 amino acids long. The CDR3 nucleotides read TGTGCCAGCAGCTTAGTTGGTAGCGGGAGGGTTCAGTTCTTC. Its protein product is CASSLVGSGRVQFF.